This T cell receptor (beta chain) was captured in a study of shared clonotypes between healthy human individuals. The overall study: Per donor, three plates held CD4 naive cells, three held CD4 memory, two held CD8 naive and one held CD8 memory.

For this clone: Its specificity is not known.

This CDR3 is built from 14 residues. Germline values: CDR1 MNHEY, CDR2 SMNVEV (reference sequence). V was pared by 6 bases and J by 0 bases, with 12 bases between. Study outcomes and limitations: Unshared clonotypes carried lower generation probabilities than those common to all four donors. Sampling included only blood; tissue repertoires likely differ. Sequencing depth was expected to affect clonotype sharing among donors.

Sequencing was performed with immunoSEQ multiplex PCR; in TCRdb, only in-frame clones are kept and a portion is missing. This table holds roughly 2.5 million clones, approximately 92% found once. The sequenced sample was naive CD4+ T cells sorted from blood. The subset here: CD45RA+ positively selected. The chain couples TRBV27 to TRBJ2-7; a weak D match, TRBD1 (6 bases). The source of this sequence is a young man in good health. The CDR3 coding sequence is TGTGCCAGCAGAGGACAGCTAAGCTCCTACGAGCAGTACTTC. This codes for CASRGQLSSYEQYF.